Below, 19 T cell receptor beta chains from the same sample are listed, as sequenced in a study of cytomegalovirus exposure and HLA in healthy donors. PCR employed 60 Vbeta and 13 Jbeta primers. Method: immunoSEQ multiplex PCR; TCRdb's copy keeps in-frame clones and lacks some. Among some 160,000 clones listed, roughly three quarters were seen once. The specimen was PBMCs. Every receptor here comes from a man between 60 and 75 years old in good health and CMV-seronegative.

This clone was detected a few times. The CDR3 loop reads CSVLRRGETQYF. The CDR3 bases are TGCAGCGTTCTAAGAAGGGGAGAGACCCAGTACTTC. The chain is built from TRBV29-1 and TRBJ2-5; TRBD1 might be the D (5 bases). Per the germline V gene, CDR1 is SQVTM and CDR2 is ANQGSEA. The CDR3 is 12 residues long. The germline V and J ends were trimmed by 5 bases and 4 bases, with 11 bases remaining between them.

Here the CDR3 reads CASSVGEGTGYTF. The CDR3, as DNA: TGTGCCAGCAGCGTAGGAGAAGGGACAGGCTACACCTTC. The chain couples TRBV9 to TRBJ1-2; perhaps TRBD1 as D (6 bases). Per germline, CDR1 SGDLS and CDR2 YYNGEE. The length of the CDR3 is 13 residues. Trimming removed 0 bases from V and 8 bases from J, with 11 bases in between.

The CDR3 nucleotides are TGTGCCAGCAGTGTGGACAGGGCCCCCTCAGATACGCAGTATTTT. It is translated as CASSVDRAPSDTQYF. This chain connects TRBV6-4 to TRBJ2-3, with 8 bases lining up with TRBD1. Germline CDR1 and CDR2: MRHNA and SNTAGT. The trim removed 4 bases at V and 4 bases at J, leaving 7 bases unmatched. This CDR3 is 15 amino acids long.

The chain couples TRBV6-5 to TRBJ2-5; TRBD1 aligns across 8 bases. CDR3 length: 14 residues. The germline gives CDR1 MNHEY, CDR2 SVGAGI. V gave up 2 bases and J gave up 5 bases; unmatched junction bases: 4. The CDR3 spells CASSYTDRGETQYF. CDR3 DNA: TGTGCCAGCAGTTACACCGACAGGGGTGAGACCCAGTACTTC.

The V gene is TRBV5-5, the J gene TRBJ2-1, with a tentative D call TRBD2 (6 bases). Germline CDR1 is SGHKS and CDR2 is YYEKEE (reference sequence). This CDR3 spans 14 amino acids. With 6 bases removed from V and 0 bases from J, the gap between germline ends came to 10 bases. The CDR3 coding sequence is TGTGCCAGCACTGGGGGGAGCTCCTACAATGAGCAGTTCTTC. It specifies CASTGGSSYNEQFF.

The chain couples TRBV18 to TRBJ2-5; 7 bases align to TRBD1. The CDR3 runs 15 residues. Germline V gene sequence: CDR1 KGHSH, CDR2 LQKENI. V shed 0 bases and J 3 bases; nucleotides not matched to a gene: 4. CDR3: CASSPPAGGEETQYF. The CDR3, as DNA: TGTGCCAGCTCACCACCGGCAGGGGGTGAAGAGACCCAGTACTTC.

The chain is built from TRBV5-1 and TRBJ2-7; D is perhaps TRBD1 (5 bases). Germline CDR1 SGHRS, CDR2 YFSETQ. The CDR3 has 15 amino acids. Trimming pared 1 base from V and 5 bases from J, leaving 16 bases between. The CDR3 spells CASSLSTGQADEQYF. For the CDR3, the DNA is TGCGCCAGCAGCTTGTCCACAGGCCAGGCGGACGAGCAGTACTTC.

A few counts support this clone. This sequence joins TRBV30 and TRBJ1-3, with 10 bases fitting TRBD1. This CDR3 region has 17 residues. CDR1 is GTSNPN and CDR2 is SVGIG in the germline V gene (reference sequence). After removal of 2 bases from V and 4 bases from J, the junction contained 11 bases not matched to a gene. This chain's CDR3 is CAWSSPTGGATGNTIYF. The DNA for the CDR3 is TGTGCCTGGAGTTCCCCGACAGGGGGCGCAACCGGAAACACCATATATTTT.

The chain combines TRBV5-4 with TRBJ2-3, with 8 bases matching TRBD2. The J segment lost 0 bases and the V segment lost 4 bases, leaving 7 bases of the junction unmatched. CDR3 length: 16 residues. Per germline, CDR1 SGHNT and CDR2 YYREEE (reference sequence). The CDR3 coding sequence is TGTGCCAGCAGCCCGGGACTAGTAGGGAGCACAGATACGCAGTATTTT. Its protein product is CASSPGLVGSTDTQYF.

The chain couples TRBV4-3 to TRBJ2-1; D uncertain. V lost 1 base to trimming and J lost 7 bases, with 8 bases between them. Germline CDR1 is LGHNA and CDR2 is YSLEER. CDR3 size: 13 residues. CDR3 amino acids: CASSQGVQNEQFF. DNA of the CDR3: TGCGCCAGCAGCCAAGGGGTACAGAATGAGCAGTTCTTC.

The gene calls are TRBV2 and TRBJ2-7; TRBD1 agrees at 8 bases. CDR3 size: 15 residues. The junction had 9 bases not matched to a gene; V was cut back by 6 bases and J by 2 bases. CDR1 SNHLY and CDR2 FYNNEI come from the germline V gene. CDR3: CASRVRGTGPYEQYF. The CDR3 region has the DNA TGTGCCAGCAGAGTTAGGGGGACAGGCCCCTACGAGCAGTACTTC.

The V call is TRBV19, the J call TRBJ1-5; TRBD1 might be the D (6 bases). The germline V and J ends were trimmed by 8 bases and 1 base, with 24 bases remaining between them. CDR3 length: 18 residues. Germline V gives CDR1 LNHDA, CDR2 SQIVND (reference sequence). Here the CDR3 DNA reads TGTGCCAGTTCAAACAGGGCGGGTGGGAAGAGGAGCAATCAGCCCCAGCATTTT. Protein product: CASSNRAGGKRSNQPQHF.

This chain connects TRBV25-1 to TRBJ1-4, with D possibly being TRBD1 (5 bases). The length of the CDR3 is 14 residues. V lost 5 bases to trimming and J lost 8 bases, with 15 bases between them. Per the germline V gene, CDR1 is MGHDK and CDR2 is SYGVNS. CDR3 sequence: CASSRPGGGEKLFF. In DNA, the CDR3 is TGTGCCAGCAGTCGCCCCGGTGGGGGGGAAAAACTGTTTTTT. The whole variable domain, remainder taken from reference TRBV25-1 and TRBJ1-4, is EADIYQTPRYLVIGTGKKITLECSQTMGHDKMYWYQQDPGMELHLIHYSYGVNSTEKGDLSSESTVSRIRTEHFPLTLESARPSHTSQYLCASSRPGGGEKLFFGSGTQLSVL.

The chain recombines TRBV28 with TRBJ2-1; 13 bases fit TRBD2. This CDR3 contains 17 residues. In germline, CDR1 is MDHEN, CDR2 SYDVKM. The junction had 8 bases not matched to a gene; V was cut back by 4 bases and J by 5 bases. The DNA for the CDR3 is TGTGCCAGCAGTTCTGGAACGGGACTAGCGGGACACAATGAGCAGTTCTTC. Its translation: CASSSGTGLAGHNEQFF. Complete variable domain (other parts from reference TRBV28 and TRBJ2-1): DVKVTQSSRYLVKRTGEKVFLECVQDMDHENMFWYRQDPGLGLRLIYFSYDVKMKEKGDIPEGYSVSREKKERFSLILESASTNQTSMYLCASSSGTGLAGHNEQFFGPGTRLTVL.

This clone was counted once. The rearrangement links TRBV5-1 to TRBJ2-2; D might be TRBD1 (6 bases). CDR1 is SGHRS and CDR2 is YFSETQ in the germline V gene. Trimming shortened V by 4 bases and J by 7 bases, and 20 bases separated the two germline ends. This CDR3 has 16 amino acids. CDR3 sequence (DNA): TGCGCCAGCAGCCCCTTCCCGGACAGCAGGGGCGGGGAGCTGTTTTTT. Translated: CASSPFPDSRGGELFF. The full variable domain, its missing parts supplied by reference TRBV5-1 and TRBJ2-2, is KAGVTQTPRYLIKTRGQQVTLSCSPISGHRSVSWYQQTPGQGLQFLFEYFSETQRNKGNFPGRFSGRQFSNSRSEMNVSTLELGDSALYLCASSPFPDSRGGELFFGEGSRLTVL.

The rearrangement uses TRBV5-1 and TRBJ2-5; 13 bases are a match to TRBD2. CDR3 length: 17 residues. Trimming cost V 1 base and J 4 bases; bases outside gene matches: 7. Germline CDR1 SGHRS, CDR2 YFSETQ. The CDR3 coding sequence is TGCGCCAGCAGCTTGAGGACTAGCGGGAGAGGGCCAGAGACCCAGTACTTC. It codes for CASSLRTSGRGPETQYF.

The V gene is TRBV9, the J gene TRBJ1-6; 7 bases align to TRBD1. Germline V gene lookup returns CDR1 SGDLS and CDR2 YYNGEE. The CDR3 is 15 amino acids. The junction had 6 bases not matched to a gene; V was cut back by 3 bases and J by 6 bases. This CDR3 is CASSGRGGPNSPLHF. As DNA, the CDR3 is TGTGCCAGCAGCGGCCGAGGGGGCCCTAATTCACCCCTCCACTTT.

This clone was seen once. The chain has TRBV5-6 and TRBJ1-3, with a tentative D call TRBD1 (5 bases). V was pared by 0 bases and J by 4 bases, with 8 bases between. In germline, CDR1 is SGHDT, CDR2 YYEEEE. The CDR3 totals 14 residues. As DNA, the CDR3 is TGTGCCAGCAGCTTGGGGCAGGGCGGAAACACCATATATTTT. Its translation: CASSLGQGGNTIYF.

This clone was observed a few times. V and J are TRBV7-9 and TRBJ2-3; 9 nucleotides line up with TRBD2. Germline assignment: CDR1 SEHNR and CDR2 FQNEAQ (reference sequence). The CDR3 sequence is 18 residues long. The V gene end was trimmed by 5 bases and the J gene end by 2 bases; junction bases not matched to a gene: 14. Written as DNA, the CDR3 is TGTGCCAGCAGCCGCTGGCTAGCGGGATCTACGAACACAGATACGCAGTATTTT. Translated, it gives CASSRWLAGSTNTDTQYF.